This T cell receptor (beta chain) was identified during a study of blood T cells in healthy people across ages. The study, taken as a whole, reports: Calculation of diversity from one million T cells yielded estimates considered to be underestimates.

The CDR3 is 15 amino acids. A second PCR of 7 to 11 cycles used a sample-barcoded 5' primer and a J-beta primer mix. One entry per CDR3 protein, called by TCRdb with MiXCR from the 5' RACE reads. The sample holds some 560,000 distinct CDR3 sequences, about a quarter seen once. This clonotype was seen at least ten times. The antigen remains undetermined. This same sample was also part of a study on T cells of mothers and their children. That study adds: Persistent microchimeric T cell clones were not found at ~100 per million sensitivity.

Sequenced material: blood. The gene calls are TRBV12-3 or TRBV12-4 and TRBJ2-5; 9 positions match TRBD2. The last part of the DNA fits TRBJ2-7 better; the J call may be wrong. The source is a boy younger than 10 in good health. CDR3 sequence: CASSRTSGRSYEQYF. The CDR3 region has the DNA TGTGCCAGCAGCCGAACTAGCGGGCGCTCCTACGAGCAGTACTTC.